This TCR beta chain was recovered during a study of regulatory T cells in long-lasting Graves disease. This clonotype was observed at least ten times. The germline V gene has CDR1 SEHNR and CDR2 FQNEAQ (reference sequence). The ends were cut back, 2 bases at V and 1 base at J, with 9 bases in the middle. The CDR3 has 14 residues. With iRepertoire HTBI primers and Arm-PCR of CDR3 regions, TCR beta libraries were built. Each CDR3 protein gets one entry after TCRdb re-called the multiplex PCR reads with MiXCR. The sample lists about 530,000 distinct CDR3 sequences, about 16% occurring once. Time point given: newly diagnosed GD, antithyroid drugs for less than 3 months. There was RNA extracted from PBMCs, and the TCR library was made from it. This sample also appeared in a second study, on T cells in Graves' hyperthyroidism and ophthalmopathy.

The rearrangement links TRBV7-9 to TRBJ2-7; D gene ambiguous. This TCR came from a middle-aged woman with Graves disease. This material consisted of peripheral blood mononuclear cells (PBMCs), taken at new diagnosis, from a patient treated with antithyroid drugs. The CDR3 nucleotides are TGTGCCAGCAGCTTAAACGTCCTATCCTACGAGCAGTACTTC. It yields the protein CASSLNVLSYEQYF.